This T cell receptor (beta chain) appears in the sequencing data of a study of identifying expanded T cells in peripheral blood. There are 15 residues in the CDR3. J was trimmed by 8 bases and V by 0 bases; bases with no gene match: 10. The germline gives CDR1 SGHNT, CDR2 YYREEE (reference sequence). Remarks on this clone: Its target is unknown.

Notes on the study in general: Across healthy donors, higher total template counts meant significantly greater roughly two-week count variance. Technical replicates showed roughly 1.2 changed clones; two weeks around 15; four weeks 19.

Here immunoSEQ multiplex PCR was the method, and the copy in TCRdb shows in-frame clones only, minus some. The sample lists tens of thousands of clones; 70% to 90% were seen once. This receptor was taken from a person aged 18 to 75 in good health. V and J are TRBV5-4 and TRBJ1-1, with 7 bases identical to TRBD1. The sequenced sample consisted of blood. This CDR3 reads CASSLGAGGTLEAFF. The CDR3 region has the DNA TGTGCCAGCAGCTTGGGGGCAGGGGGAACCCTCGAAGCTTTCTTT.